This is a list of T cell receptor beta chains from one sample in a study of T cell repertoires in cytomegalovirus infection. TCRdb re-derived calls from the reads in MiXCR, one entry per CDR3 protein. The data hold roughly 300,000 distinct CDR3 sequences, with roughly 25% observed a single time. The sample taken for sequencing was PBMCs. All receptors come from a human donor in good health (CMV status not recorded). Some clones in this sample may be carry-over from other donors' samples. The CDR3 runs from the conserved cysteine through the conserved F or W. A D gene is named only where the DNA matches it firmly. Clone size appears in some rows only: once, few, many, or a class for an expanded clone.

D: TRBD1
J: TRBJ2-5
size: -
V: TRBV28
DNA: TGTGCCAGCAGACACCTCGGGACAGGGGGAGAGACCCAGTACTTC
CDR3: CASRHLGTGGETQYF

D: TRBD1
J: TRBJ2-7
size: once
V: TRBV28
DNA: TGTGCCAGCAGAACCGCCGGACAGGCGCCCTACGAGCAGTACTTC
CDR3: CASRTAGQAPYEQYF

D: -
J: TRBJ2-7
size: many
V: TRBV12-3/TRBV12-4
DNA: TGTGCCAGCAGTTCAGGGGTGCGTTACGAGCAGTACTTC
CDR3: CASSSGVRYEQYF

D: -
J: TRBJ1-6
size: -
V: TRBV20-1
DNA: TGCAGTGCTAGAGAGGGACCCAGGCGCCCCTCCTATAATTCACCCCTCCACTTT
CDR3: CSAREGPRRPSYNSPLHF

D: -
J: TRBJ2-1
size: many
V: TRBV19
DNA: TGTGCCAGTAGACCAGGGTGGTTCTCCTACAATGAGCAGTTCTTC
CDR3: CASRPGWFSYNEQFF

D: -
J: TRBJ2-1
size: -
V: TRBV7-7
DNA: TGTGCTAGCAGCCCTCGATTGACAGGAGGGGAGAATGAGCAGTTCTTC
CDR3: CASSPRLTGGENEQFF

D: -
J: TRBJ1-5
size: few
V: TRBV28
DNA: TGTGCCAGCAGTTTAAGCCAGCACAATCAGCCCCAGCATTTT
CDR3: CASSLSQHNQPQHF

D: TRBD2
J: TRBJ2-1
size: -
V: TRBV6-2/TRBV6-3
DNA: TGTGCCAGCAGTTACTCGGATCGGGCGGGAGGGCCAGGAATCTATGAGCAGTTCTTC
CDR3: CASSYSDRAGGPGIYEQFF

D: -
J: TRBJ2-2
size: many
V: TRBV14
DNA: TGTGCCAGCAGCCAAGAGCCAGGGACCGGGGAGCTGTTTTTT
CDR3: CASSQEPGTGELFF

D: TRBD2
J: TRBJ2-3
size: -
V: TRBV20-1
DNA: TGCAGTGCCCAGGGGGCTAGCGGGGGAGGCACAGATACGCAGTATTTT
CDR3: CSAQGASGGGTDTQYF

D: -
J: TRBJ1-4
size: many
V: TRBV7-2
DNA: TGTGCCAGCAGCCGCGGTTATAATGAAAAACTGTTTTTT
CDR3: CASSRGYNEKLFF

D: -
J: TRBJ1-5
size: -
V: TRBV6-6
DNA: TGTGCCAGCAGTTACTCGAATAGGGGCAGCAATCAGCCCCAGCATTTT
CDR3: CASSYSNRGSNQPQHF

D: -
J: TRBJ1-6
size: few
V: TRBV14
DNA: TGTGCCAGCAGCCAAGATCGACAGTATTCACCCCTCCACTTT
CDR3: CASSQDRQYSPLHF

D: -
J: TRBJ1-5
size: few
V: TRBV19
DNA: TGTGCCAGTAGGCGGGGCGGACAGACGAATCAGCCCCAGCATTTT
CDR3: CASRRGGQTNQPQHF

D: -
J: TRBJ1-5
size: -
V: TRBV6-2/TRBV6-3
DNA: TGTGCCAGCAGTAACAGACAGGAGCGACAGCCCCAGCATTTT
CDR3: CASSNRQERQPQHF

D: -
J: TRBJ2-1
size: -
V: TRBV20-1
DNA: TGCAGTGCTCGGACGGCCTACAATGAGCAGTTCTTC
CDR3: CSARTAYNEQFF

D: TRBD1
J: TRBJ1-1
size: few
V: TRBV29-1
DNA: TGCAGCGCACGGACAGGGCGGAACACTGAAGCTTTCTTT
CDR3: CSARTGRNTEAFF

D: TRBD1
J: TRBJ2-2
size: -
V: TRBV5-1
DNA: TGCGCCAGCAGTGCTGACAGGGTGAACACCGGGGAGCTGTTTTTT
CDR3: CASSADRVNTGELFF

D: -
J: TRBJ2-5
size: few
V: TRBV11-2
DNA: TGTGCCAGCAGCTTAACCAGGCTCCAGCAGGGAGAGACCCAGTACTTC
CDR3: CASSLTRLQQGETQYF

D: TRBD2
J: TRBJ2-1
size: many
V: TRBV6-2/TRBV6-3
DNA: TGTGCCAGCAGTCTAACTAGCGGGGGGGCCTGGAATGAGCAGTTCTTC
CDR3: CASSLTSGGAWNEQFF

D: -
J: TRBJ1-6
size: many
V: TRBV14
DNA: TGTGCCAGCAGCCAAGTGTATGGGGATTCACCCCTCCACTTT
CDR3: CASSQVYGDSPLHF

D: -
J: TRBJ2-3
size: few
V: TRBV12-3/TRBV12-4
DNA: TGTGCCAGCAGACAGAGCGACAGTAGTACGCAGTATTTT
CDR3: CASRQSDSSTQYF

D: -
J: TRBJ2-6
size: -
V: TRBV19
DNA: TGTGCCAGTAGTATAAGCCCAAGGGGCCTTGTCTCTGGGGCCAACGTCCTGACTTTC
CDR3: CASSISPRGLVSGANVLTF

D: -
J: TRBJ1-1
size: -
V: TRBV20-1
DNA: TGCAGTGCCACGGGGGTAGGGATAAACACTGAAGCTTTCTTT
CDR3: CSATGVGINTEAFF

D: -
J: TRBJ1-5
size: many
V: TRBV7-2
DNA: TGTGCCAGCAGCCCGGGGACGAGGGAAGCTCAGCCCCAGCATTTT
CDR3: CASSPGTREAQPQHF

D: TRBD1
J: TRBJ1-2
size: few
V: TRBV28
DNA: TGTGCCAGCAGTTATCGTGGGACAGGGAGAAACTATGGCTACACCTTC
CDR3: CASSYRGTGRNYGYTF

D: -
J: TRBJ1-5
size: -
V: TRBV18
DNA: TGTGCCAGCTCACGGGAAAGCAATCAGCCCCAGCATTTT
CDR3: CASSRESNQPQHF

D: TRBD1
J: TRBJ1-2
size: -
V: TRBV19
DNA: TGTGCCAGTAGTGCCACAGGGGGCCATAGCCCCACCTTC
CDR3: CASSATGGHSPTF

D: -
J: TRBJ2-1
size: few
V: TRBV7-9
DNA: TGTGCCAGCAGCTTAGACGGCTCCTACACTGAGCAGTTCTTC
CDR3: CASSLDGSYTEQFF

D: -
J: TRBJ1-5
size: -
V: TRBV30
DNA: TGTGCCTGGACCGAAACAGGTCTGAGCAATCAGCCCCAGCATTTT
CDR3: CAWTETGLSNQPQHF

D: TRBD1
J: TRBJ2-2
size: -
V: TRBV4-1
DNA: TGCGCCAGCAGCCAACTGGGACAGGCGAACACCGGGGAGCTGTTTTTT
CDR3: CASSQLGQANTGELFF

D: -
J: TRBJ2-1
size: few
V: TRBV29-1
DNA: TGCAGCGTGGGGGTTGTCCAAAACAATGAGCAGTTCTTC
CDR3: CSVGVVQNNEQFF

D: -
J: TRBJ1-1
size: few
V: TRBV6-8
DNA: TGTGCCGGAACAGGTGGGTCGGGATCGAAGACTGAAGCTTTCTTT
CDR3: CAGTGGSGSKTEAFF

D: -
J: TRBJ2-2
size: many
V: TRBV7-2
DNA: TGTGCCAGCAGCTTAAAGCGGGCGGTGACCGGGGAGCTGTTTTTT
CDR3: CASSLKRAVTGELFF

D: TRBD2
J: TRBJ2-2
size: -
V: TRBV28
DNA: TGTGCCAGCAGTTTCCCCGGGACTAGCGGGACGAACACCGGGGAGCTGTTTTTT
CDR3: CASSFPGTSGTNTGELFF

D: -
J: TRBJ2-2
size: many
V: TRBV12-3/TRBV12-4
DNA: TGTGCCAGCAGTTTAGCCAGGTTCTCTAACAATGGCGGGGAGCTGTTTTTT
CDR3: CASSLARFSNNGGELFF

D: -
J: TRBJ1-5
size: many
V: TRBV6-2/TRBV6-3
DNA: TGTGCCAGCAGCTCCAGGGGTAGCCGGGATGCTCAGCCCCAGCATTTT
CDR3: CASSSRGSRDAQPQHF

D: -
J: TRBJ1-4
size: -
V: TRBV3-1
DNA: TGTGCCAGCAGCCCCCCGGAGGACAAGGAAGAAAAACTGTTTTTT
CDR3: CASSPPEDKEEKLFF

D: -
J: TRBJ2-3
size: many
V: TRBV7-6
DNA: TGTGCCAGCAGCTTACGGGTAGATACGCAGTATTTT
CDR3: CASSLRVDTQYF

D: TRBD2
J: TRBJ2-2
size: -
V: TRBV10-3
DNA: TGTGCCGCCGGGGGACTAGCGGGAGACACCGGGGAGCTGTTTTTT
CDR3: CAAGGLAGDTGELFF

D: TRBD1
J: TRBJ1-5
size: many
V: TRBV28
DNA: TGTGCCAGCAGTTTTGGGGACAGGAAAAATCAGCCCCAGCATTTT
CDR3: CASSFGDRKNQPQHF

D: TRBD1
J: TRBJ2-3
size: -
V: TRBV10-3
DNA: TGTGCCATCAGGGGACAGGGAGATACGCAGTATTTT
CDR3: CAIRGQGDTQYF

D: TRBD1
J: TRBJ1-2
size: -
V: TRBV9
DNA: TGTGCCAGCAGCGTACAGGGGGCAGGCTACACCTTC
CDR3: CASSVQGAGYTF

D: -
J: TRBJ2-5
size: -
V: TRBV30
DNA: TGTGCCTGGGGCCAACCTACAGGTGCAGGGGAGACCCAGTACTTC
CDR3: CAWGQPTGAGETQYF

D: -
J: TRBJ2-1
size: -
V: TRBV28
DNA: TGTGCCAGCAGTGGAGGCGCGAGGAATGAGCAGTTCTTC
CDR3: CASSGGARNEQFF

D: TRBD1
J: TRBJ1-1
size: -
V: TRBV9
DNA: TGTGCCAGCAGCGACGGGACAGGGGGCGCACGGACTGAAGCTTTCTTT
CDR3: CASSDGTGGARTEAFF

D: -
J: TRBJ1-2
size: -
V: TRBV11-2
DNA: TGTGCCAGCAGCTTATCGGGACTTGGCTACACCTTC
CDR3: CASSLSGLGYTF

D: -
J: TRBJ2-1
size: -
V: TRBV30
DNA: TGTGCCTGGAGTGTAAATGAGCAGTTCTTC
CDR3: CAWSVNEQFF

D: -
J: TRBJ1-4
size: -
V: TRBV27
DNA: TGTGCCAGCAGTTTTTTGGGTGCTAATGAAAAACTGTTTTTT
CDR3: CASSFLGANEKLFF

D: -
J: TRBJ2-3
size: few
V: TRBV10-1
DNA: TGCGCCAGCAGGCCCAGCGCGAGAGGCACAGATACGCAGTATTTT
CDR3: CASRPSARGTDTQYF

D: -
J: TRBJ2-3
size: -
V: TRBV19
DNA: TGTGCCAGTAGTCCCGACGGGTCCTTCACAGATACGCAGTATTTT
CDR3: CASSPDGSFTDTQYF